This T cell receptor (beta chain) stems from a study of identifying expanded T cells in peripheral blood. Study-wide results and caveats: Clone count variance between approximately 2-week samples rose with total template count. About 1.2 clones differed between technical replicates, versus approximately 17 and 20 over time.

Healthy donors had no documented immune events, such as infections, while sampled. Profiled with immunoSEQ multiplex PCR; TCRdb holds only in-frame clones, not every one. This sample carries around 90,000 clones, about nine tenths of them seen once, and the ten largest clones take approximately 4%. There are a few counts of this clone. No antigen is known for it. The CDR3 has 13 amino acids. V lost 1 base and J lost 3, with 6 bases in between. The germline gives CDR1 SGHTA, CDR2 FQGNSA. The chain is built from TRBV7-2 and TRBJ1-1; no reliable D call. This receptor was obtained from a person aged 18 to 75 in good health. What was sequenced was blood. CDR3 in amino acids: CASSLEVDTEAFF. The CDR3 nucleotides are TGTGCCAGCAGCTTAGAGGTCGACACTGAAGCTTTCTTT.